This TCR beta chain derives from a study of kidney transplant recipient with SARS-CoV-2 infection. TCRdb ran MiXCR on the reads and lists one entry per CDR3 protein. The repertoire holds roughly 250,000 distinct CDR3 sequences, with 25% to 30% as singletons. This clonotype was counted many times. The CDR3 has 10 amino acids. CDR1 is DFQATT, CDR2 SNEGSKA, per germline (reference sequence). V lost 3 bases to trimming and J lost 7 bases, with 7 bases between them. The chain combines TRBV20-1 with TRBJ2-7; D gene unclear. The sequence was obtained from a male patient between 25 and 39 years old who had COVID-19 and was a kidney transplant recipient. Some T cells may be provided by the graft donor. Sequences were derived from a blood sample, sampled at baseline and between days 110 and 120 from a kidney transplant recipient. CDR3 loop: CSASPREQYF. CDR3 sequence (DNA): TGCAGTGCTAGCCCGCGGGAGCAGTACTTC.